This T cell receptor beta chain was retrieved from a study of cytomegalovirus exposure and HLA in healthy donors. Note on this clone: Antigen unknown.

The study ran its PCR with 60 Vbeta and 13 Jbeta primers. The repertoire was sequenced with immunoSEQ multiplex PCR; TCRdb's copy has only in-frame clones and lacks some. The sample lists around 130,000 clones, approximately 80% occurring once. Study-level points and caveats: Productive rates of about 90% or about 30% were seen for most TCR beta V segments in an earlier analysis.

CDR1 MDHEN and CDR2 SYDVKM come from the germline V gene. The CDR3 runs to 14 residues. With 6 bases clipped from V and 3 bases from J, the junction kept 6 bases outside the gene matches. This chain uses TRBV28 with TRBJ2-7, with TRBD2 identical over 9 bases. This clonotype originated in a male donor in good health and CMV-seropositive. Sequences were obtained from PBMCs. In DNA form, the CDR3 reads TGTGCCAGCAGGCGGCGGACTAGCGTCTACGAGCAGTACTTC. The encoded protein is CASRRRTSVYEQYF.